This T cell receptor (beta chain) was sequenced during a study of long-term antiretroviral therapy in people with HIV (dated by TCRdb to between 2022 and 2023). Background for the entire study: The earliest samples were collected about a decade before the 2015 WHO recommendation for immediate ART, when ART was typically delayed until CD4 counts fell. A total of about 190 cryopreserved PBMC samples were contributed to the cohort by 30 adults with confirmed HIV infection, with samples collected serially over a mean of roughly six years (range 1-12). Eleven of the 30 participants with HIV were female. No cross-contamination during QIAcube processing was shown when test extractions of a monoclonal T-cell line were performed alongside over 25 polyclonal samples. This retrospective serial study examined whether starting ART and sustained HIV suppression were associated with changes in the composition and diversity of the TRB repertoire in peripheral blood. Findings and caveats that apply to the study as a whole: Inferences about post-ART repertoire changes were limited because no data were available on ART adherence, viral resistance or therapy changes. The samples span the years 2004 to 2017, and the ART regimens used at that time may not be as effective as current regimens. Because pre-ART samples had limited cell numbers, unsorted PBMC were profiled rather than sorted CD4+ and CD8+ T cells. Since PBMC availability was limited, sequencing covered only the TCR beta chain, with no alpha chain pairing. Starting ART was linked to a significant rise in TRB diversity, yet even after long-term ART the diversity remained significantly lower than in transplant donor controls. HIV repertoires had narrower CDR3 length ranges than controls, and the network structure suggested an antigen-experienced repertoire that shifted only slightly toward naive after ART. The repertoire was dominated across all time points by expanded TRB clones identified before ART initiation, although this dominance was seen to fluctuate and to decrease in many PLHIV after ART.

The immunoSEQ hsTCRB v3.0 assay was used at survey level resolution for TRB variable region sequencing. TRB sequencing targeted a depth of roughly 35,000-55,000 T-cell genomes per sample. TRB libraries were pooled and sequenced on an Illumina MiSeq using a v3 150-cycle kit. Turning to the authors' computational methods: Analysis of repertoires was carried out in R inside a reproducible Nextflow workflow spanning QC, data transformation and analysis. LymphoSeq2, an R package for AIRR-Seq data exploration, was used to implement custom analyses. A few samples yielding fewer than 5000 total TRB sequences were excluded, leaving 188 analyzed HIV repertoires. Among the roughly 190 retained HIV repertoires, 55 to 60 were collected before ART initiation and 120 to 130 were collected after ART initiation. Each repertoire was downsampled to 5000 TRB nucleotide sequences, and summary statistics were averaged across 100 downsampling iterations. Only TRB sequences with CDR3 regions of at least seven amino acids were retained for analysis. Two measures captured diversity: a Shannon entropy-derived clonality score and the Gini coefficient. In the repertoire networks, any two of the top 5000 CDR3 amino acid sequences were connected whenever the two sequences differed by an edit distance of one. GLIPH2 predicted antigen specificity groups and MHC restriction for TRB CDR3 amino acid sequences. To flag known CMV, EBV, HIV or tissue antigen associations, CDR3 amino acid sequences were matched against VDJdb and McPAS-TCR. Pre-ART, post-ART and control groups were compared with Wilcoxon signed-rank tests and Holm-Bonferroni correction. In TCRdb, the immuneACCESS table is reduced to in-frame sequences with V and J assigned. These tables do not hold every clone; where another copy was compared, an unresolved V gene accounts for under half, and the others remain unexplained. V and J calls and clone size come straight from that table; D and trimming were deduced from the DNA. Across this sample there are about 23,000 clones, with around 81% seen only once. Of the sample, roughly 7% falls within the top ten clones.

Participants were included only if at least one PBMC sample before ART initiation and at least two post-ART samples were available. All participants with HIV were treated in the United States of America. Cryopreserved samples of about 1-11 million PBMC were thawed and washed before DNA extraction. At the time of the earliest PBMC sample for each participant with HIV, ages ranged from roughly 23 to 60 years. PBMC samples were contributed by each participant from 1-4 timepoints before ART initiation and 2-8 timepoints after ART initiation, with a median of 7 samples. Serial HIV viral load, CD4+ T-cell count, ART history and demographic data were obtained for every participant. Genomic DNA was extracted from unsorted PBMC with a Qiagen kit on a QIAcube, with processing performed in batches of 12 samples. This clone showed up just once. What antigen it recognizes has not been identified. Base qualities are not provided; no much larger clone lies one nucleotide away. The sample contains more than one DNA sequence encoding this CDR3.

The germline V gene encodes CDR1 MNHNY and CDR2 SVGAGI (reference sequence). V and J are trimmed by 6 bases and 0 bases, and the gene matches miss 5 bases of the junction. The CDR3 numbers 15 residues from cysteine through phenylalanine. Only the CDR3 DNA stays, 45 bases, in frame from base 1. The sequencing here drew on unsorted PBMCs, taken 1.5 years after starting antiretroviral therapy. The clonotype comes from a man aged 25-45 years with HIV. The V gene is TRBV6-6 and the J gene is TRBJ2-7, with 10 central nucleotides matching TRBD1. The CDR3 region reads CASSRGQGFSYEQYF. The nucleotide sequence is given as TGTGCCAGCAGCAGGGGACAGGGGTTCTCCTACGAGCAGTACTTC.